This T cell receptor beta chain was captured in a study of metastatic and nonmetastatic thyroid tumors. The authors' processing: Clinicopathological groups differed in CDR3, with these differences serving to build a distant-metastasis classifier for papillary thyroid cancer. TCRdb re-called the PCR reads with MiXCR. In this record, the V and J calls reflect TCRdb's handling and not the investigators' own analysis. The repertoire holds 25,000 to 30,000 clones, with around 3.5% as singletons. This clone was seen ten or more times. No treatment had been given to any patient before thyroid surgery. Trimming removed 0 bases from V and 8 bases from J, with 7 bases in between. This CDR3 spans 12 amino acids. Germline loops: CDR1 SGHAT, CDR2 FQNNGV.

Sequencing used blood. This sequence joins TRBV11-2 and TRBJ1-2, with D possibly matching TRBD1 (5 bases). This TCR came from a male donor with papillary thyroid cancer or a benign thyroid nodule (not recorded which). Some clones in this sample may be carry-over from other donors' samples. DNA for the CDR3: TGTGCCAGCAGCTTAGAAGGGGACGGCTACACCTTC. Translation gives CASSLEGDGYTF.